This T cell receptor (beta chain) appears in the sequencing data of a study of cytomegalovirus exposure and HLA in healthy donors. Study findings and constraints: As a later analysis showed, a missense DCLRE1C variant was linked to trimming of TCR beta V- and J-genes.

The PCR used 60 Vbeta and 13 Jbeta primers. The data were produced by immunoSEQ multiplex PCR, yet TCRdb's version contains in-frame clones alone and is incomplete. Of 150,000 or so clones in the sample, 70% to 90% were seen once. Note on this clone: Its antigen is currently unknown.

V gave up 5 bases and J gave up 0 bases; unmatched junction bases: 4. The germline CDR1 and CDR2 sequences are MNHEY and SVGAGI. This CDR3 contains 15 residues. The sequencing input was PBMCs. The V gene is TRBV6-5, the J gene TRBJ1-1, with TRBD1 matching over 9 bases. The clonotype originates from a woman in her late teens or twenties in good health and CMV-seronegative. For the CDR3, the DNA is TGTGCCAGCAGTCCGAGGACAGGGGTGAACACTGAAGCTTTCTTT. Translation gives CASSPRTGVNTEAFF.